The 16 T cell receptor beta chains in this list originate from one sample, sequenced in a study of blood T cell repertoires in COVID-19. TCRdb's table, derived via immunoSEQ multiplex PCR, lists solely in-frame clones and lacks some. The sample lists 270,000 or so clones, over 70% occurring once. The material sequenced was peripheral blood. Receptor source: a human donor in a cohort sampled during active COVID-19.

The rearrangement links TRBV7-3 to TRBJ2-1; the match to TRBD2 covers 13 bases. The CDR3 runs 17 residues. Trimming removed 2 bases from V and 8 bases from J; junction bases left unmatched: 9. Germline CDR1 is SGHTA and CDR2 is FQGTGA. CDR3 DNA sequence: TGTGCCAGCAGCTTAGATCCCGGGACTAGCGGGATTGATGAGCAGTTCTTC. As protein: CASSLDPGTSGIDEQFF. The variable domain in full, with the rest retrieved from reference TRBV7-3 and TRBJ2-1, is GAGVSQTPSNKVTEKGKYVELRCDPISGHTALYWYRQSLGQGPEFLIYFQGTGAADDSGLPNDRFFAVRPEGSVSTLKIQRTERGDSAVYLCASSLDPGTSGIDEQFFGPGTRLTVL.

The chain combines TRBV2 with TRBJ2-7, with 10 bases identical to TRBD1. The length of the CDR3 is 14 residues. With V trimmed by 7 bases and J by 2 bases, 5 bases remained unmatched. CDR1 SNHLY and CDR2 FYNNEI come from the germline V gene. In DNA form, the CDR3 reads TGTGCCAGCATCTGGGACAGGGGCCCCTACGAGCAGTACTTC. It specifies CASIWDRGPYEQYF.

The count of this clone is one. This sequence joins TRBV4-1 and TRBJ2-7; D gene uncertain. Germline V CDR1 and CDR2: MGHRA, YSYEKL. The CDR3 consists of 15 residues. Trimming shortened V by 1 base and J by 0 bases, and 10 bases separated the two germline ends. Here the CDR3 DNA reads TGCGCCAGCAGCCAAGCCGAGACTCTCTCCTACGAGCAGTACTTC. It is translated as CASSQAETLSYEQYF.

The V gene is TRBV19, the J gene TRBJ1-4, with D perhaps matching TRBD1 (6 bases). V shed 7 bases and J shed 6 bases, with 12 bases lying between them. Germline CDR1 and CDR2: LNHDA and SQIVND (reference sequence). The CDR3 loop spans 13 amino acids. CDR3 sequence reads: CASMGQGHEKLFF. The CDR3 DNA reads TGTGCCAGTATGGGGCAGGGGCATGAAAAACTGTTTTTT.

This chain links TRBV7-2 with TRBJ1-5; TRBD1 might be the D (6 bases). Germline-derived CDR1 and CDR2 are SGHTA and FQGNSA. The CDR3 length is 16 residues. V lost 5 bases, J lost 3 bases, and 17 bases lay in between. The CDR3: CASSTSGVLTNQPQHF. CDR3 bases: TGTGCCAGCAGCACATCAGGGGTCCTCACCAATCAGCCCCAGCATTTT.

The chain employs TRBV12-3 or TRBV12-4 and TRBJ2-5, with 7 nucleotides matching TRBD1. V dropped 4 bases and J dropped 3; count of bases not matched to a gene: 2. The CDR3 contains 13 residues. The CDR3 protein is CASSWTGKETQYF. The DNA for the CDR3 is TGTGCCAGCAGTTGGACAGGAAAAGAGACCCAGTACTTC.

Only one count was recorded for this clone. This chain connects TRBV10-3 to TRBJ2-7, with TRBD1 as a possible D gene (6 bases). V lost 8 bases to trimming and J lost 5 bases, with 22 bases between them. Germline V CDR1 and CDR2: ENHRY, SYGVKD. The CDR3 is 15 amino acids. The DNA of the CDR3 is TGTGCCATCGCCCCGCGACAGGCCAGAGAAGACGAGCAGTACTTC. Translating gives CAIAPRQAREDEQYF.

The V gene is TRBV24-1, the J gene TRBJ2-3; 12 nucleotides match TRBD1. Germline assignment: CDR1 KGHDR and CDR2 SFDVKD. V lost 3 bases, J lost 2 bases, and 11 bases stayed unmatched. This CDR3 spans 19 amino acids. As DNA, the CDR3 is TGTGCCACCAGTGATACTCCGGGACAGGGGGCTCTCATCACAGATACGCAGTATTTT. As protein: CATSDTPGQGALITDTQYF.

The chain carries TRBV10-2 and TRBJ2-1; 7 bases map to TRBD2. The trim removed 5 bases at V and 2 bases at J, leaving 6 bases unmatched. The CDR3 runs to 15 residues. Germline V gene data show CDR1 as WSHSY and CDR2 as SAAADI. This chain's CDR3 is CASSLLASTYNEQFF. The DNA of the CDR3 is TGCGCCAGCAGTCTACTAGCGAGTACCTACAATGAGCAGTTCTTC.

The chain couples TRBV4-1 to TRBJ2-1, with D possibly TRBD2 on 5 matching bases. The ends were cut back, 4 bases at V and 1 base at J, with 14 bases in the middle. Germline CDR1 and CDR2: MGHRA and YSYEKL. This CDR3 is built from 16 residues. The CDR3 DNA reads as TGCGCCAGCAGCCCCCAAGCGGAACCTTCCTACAATGAGCAGTTCTTC. The encoded protein is CASSPQAEPSYNEQFF.

The J gene is TRBJ1-1, the V gene TRBV5-8; TRBD1 aligns across 8 bases. V was clipped by 4 bases and J by 3 bases; unmatched bases: 11. This CDR3 has 16 amino acids. Germline-derived CDR1 and CDR2 are SGHTS and YDEGEE. CDR3 region: CASSPRQGLKYTEAFF. As DNA, the CDR3 is TGTGCCAGCAGCCCACGACAGGGGCTCAAGTACACTGAAGCTTTCTTT.

V gene TRBV2 combines with J gene TRBJ1-2; D may be TRBD1 (6 bases). Germline V CDR1 and CDR2: SNHLY, FYNNEI. The length of the CDR3 is 13 residues. Trimming shortened V by 6 bases and J by 6 bases, and 14 bases separated the two germline ends. The CDR3 coding sequence is TGTGCCAGCAGGGCACAGGGTACGGATGGCTACACCTTC. Protein product: CASRAQGTDGYTF. Complete variable domain (other parts from reference TRBV2 and TRBJ1-2): EPEVTQTPSHQVTQMGQEVILRCVPISNHLYFYWYRQILGQKVEFLVSFYNNEISEKSEIFDDQFSVERPDGSNFTLKIRSTKLEDSAMYFCASRAQGTDGYTFGSGTRLTVV.

The gene calls are TRBV10-3 and TRBJ1-2, with TRBD1 identical over 10 bases. CDR3 length: 17 residues. Trimming at V came to 5 bases and at J to 5 bases, leaving 14 bases not matched to a gene. Germline loops: CDR1 ENHRY, CDR2 SYGVKD. CDR3 sequence (DNA): TGTGCCATCAGTTTAAGGACAGGGGGGGCTCTAAGGTATGGCTACACCTTC. It translates to CAISLRTGGALRYGYTF.

The J gene is TRBJ2-5, the V gene TRBV15; D possibly corresponds to TRBD1 (7 bases). Germline assignment: CDR1 LNHNV and CDR2 YYDKDF (reference sequence). This CDR3 is built from 15 residues. V lost 0 bases, J lost 7 bases, and 15 bases lay in between. The CDR3 nucleotides read TGTGCCACCAGCAGAGATCTGGACAGGACTATGACCCAGTACTTC. Its translation: CATSRDLDRTMTQYF.

V gene TRBV10-3 combines with J gene TRBJ2-3, with 8 bases matching TRBD2. The CDR3 has 16 amino acids. The junction had 4 bases not matched to a gene; V was cut back by 2 bases and J by 0 bases. Per the germline V gene, CDR1 is ENHRY and CDR2 is SYGVKD. CDR3 in amino acids: CAISEDRGRSTDTQYF. The CDR3 DNA reads TGTGCCATCAGTGAGGACCGCGGGAGGAGCACAGATACGCAGTATTTT.

This clone was seen a few times. The chain couples TRBV6-5 to TRBJ1-2, with TRBD1 matching 8 bases. The trim removed 4 bases at V and 2 bases at J, leaving 9 bases unmatched. This CDR3 contains 16 residues. Germline values: CDR1 MNHEY, CDR2 SVGAGI. The CDR3 spells CASSLLPGQANYGYTF. CDR3 DNA sequence: TGTGCCAGCAGTTTACTGCCGGGACAGGCGAACTATGGCTACACCTTC.